Listed below are T cell receptor beta chains from one sample, sequenced in a study of cytomegalovirus exposure and HLA in healthy donors. Clones were sequenced by immunoSEQ multiplex PCR, and TCRdb holds only the in-frame ones, with some missing. The sample shows 84,000 or so clones, 65% to 80% of them seen only once. The sequenced material came from PBMCs. The receptors shown here come from a man aged 30-40 years in good health and CMV-seronegative. The CDR3 runs from the conserved cysteine through the conserved F or W. D genes are given only for firm matches. Clone size is stated in some rows and not others, as once, few, many or a class when expanded.

clone_size: NA; v_call: TRBV10-3; d_call: TRBD1; j_call: TRBJ1-5; cdr3_aa: CAISSGTGERNQPQHF; cdr3_nt: TGTGCCATCAGCTCCGGGACAGGGGAGCGCAATCAGCCCCAGCATTTT
clone_size: NA; v_call: TRBV6-1; d_call: TRBD2; j_call: TRBJ2-1; cdr3_aa: CASSDPGGAYNEQFF; cdr3_nt: TGTGCCAGCAGTGATCCGGGGGGGGCCTATAATGAGCAGTTCTTC
clone_size: few; v_call: TRBV25-1; d_call: TRBD1; j_call: TRBJ1-3; cdr3_aa: CASSVGVQGSSGNTIYF; cdr3_nt: TGTGCCAGCAGTGTCGGGGTACAGGGGTCCTCTGGAAACACCATATATTTT
clone_size: once; v_call: TRBV19; d_call: NA; j_call: TRBJ1-1; cdr3_aa: CASARNTEAFF; cdr3_nt: TGTGCCAGTGCCAGGAACACTGAAGCTTTCTTT
clone_size: few; v_call: TRBV6-5; d_call: TRBD1; j_call: TRBJ1-6; cdr3_aa: CASRDSNSPLHF; cdr3_nt: TGTGCCAGCCGGGACAGCAATTCACCCCTCCACTTT
clone_size: NA; v_call: TRBV5-4; d_call: NA; j_call: TRBJ2-7; cdr3_aa: CASSKDRPYEQYF; cdr3_nt: TGTGCCAGCAGCAAGGACAGACCCTACGAGCAGTACTTC
clone_size: NA; v_call: TRBV6-1; d_call: NA; j_call: TRBJ1-1; cdr3_aa: CASRHGVFEAFF; cdr3_nt: TGTGCCAGCAGACACGGGGTTTTTGAAGCTTTCTTT
clone_size: NA; v_call: TRBV4-2; d_call: TRBD2; j_call: TRBJ2-7; cdr3_aa: CASSTGLAGDFTYEQYF; cdr3_nt: TGTGCCAGCAGCACTGGACTAGCGGGGGACTTTACCTACGAGCAGTACTTC
clone_size: NA; v_call: TRBV6-5; d_call: TRBD1; j_call: TRBJ2-7; cdr3_aa: CASSVGQGHYEQYF; cdr3_nt: TGTGCCAGCAGTGTGGGACAGGGGCACTACGAGCAGTACTTC
clone_size: NA; v_call: TRBV18; d_call: NA; j_call: TRBJ1-1; cdr3_aa: CASSPSSRTTLNTEAFF; cdr3_nt: TGTGCCAGCTCACCATCTTCAAGGACTACATTGAACACTGAAGCTTTCTTT
clone_size: once; v_call: TRBV25-1; d_call: NA; j_call: TRBJ2-7; cdr3_aa: CASTPPGLTYEQYF; cdr3_nt: TGTGCCAGCACCCCCCCGGGACTTACCTACGAGCAGTACTTC
clone_size: once; v_call: TRBV7-9; d_call: NA; j_call: TRBJ1-2; cdr3_aa: CASSLGLQGSGGYTF; cdr3_nt: TGTGCCAGCAGCTTAGGATTACAGGGAAGTGGTGGCTACACCTTC
clone_size: few; v_call: TRBV6-1; d_call: NA; j_call: TRBJ1-4; cdr3_aa: CASSEGPHRDEKLFF; cdr3_nt: TGTGCCAGCAGTGAAGGTCCCCACAGGGATGAAAAACTGTTTTTT
clone_size: NA; v_call: TRBV27; d_call: TRBD2; j_call: TRBJ2-1; cdr3_aa: CASSLWPGLVNEQFF; cdr3_nt: TGTGCCAGCAGTTTATGGCCGGGACTAGTTAATGAGCAGTTCTTC
clone_size: NA; v_call: TRBV18; d_call: NA; j_call: TRBJ2-3; cdr3_aa: CASSLGSTDTQYF; cdr3_nt: TGTGCCAGCTCCCTCGGTAGCACAGATACGCAGTATTTT
clone_size: NA; v_call: TRBV7-8; d_call: NA; j_call: TRBJ1-2; cdr3_aa: CASSLDPNRAGYTF; cdr3_nt: TGTGCCAGCAGCTTAGACCCCAACAGGGCGGGCTACACCTTC
clone_size: once; v_call: TRBV2; d_call: NA; j_call: TRBJ1-2; cdr3_aa: CASSTEVNYGYTF; cdr3_nt: TGTGCCAGCAGTACAGAAGTGAACTATGGCTACACCTTC
clone_size: NA; v_call: TRBV4-1; d_call: NA; j_call: TRBJ1-2; cdr3_aa: CASSQDPSRAVPNYTF; cdr3_nt: TGCGCCAGCAGCCAAGACCCATCGAGGGCCGTCCCTAACTACACCTTC
clone_size: NA; v_call: TRBV10-1; d_call: NA; j_call: TRBJ2-1; cdr3_aa: CASSTSYAISYNEQFF; cdr3_nt: TGCGCCAGCAGTACCTCCTATGCGATCTCCTACAATGAGCAGTTCTTC
clone_size: NA; v_call: TRBV5-6; d_call: NA; j_call: TRBJ2-5; cdr3_aa: CASSLSHSPGETQYF; cdr3_nt: TGTGCCAGCAGCTTGAGTCACAGCCCAGGGGAGACCCAGTACTTC
clone_size: NA; v_call: TRBV11-2; d_call: NA; j_call: TRBJ1-1; cdr3_aa: CASSLDGAGDRAFF; cdr3_nt: TGTGCCAGCAGCTTAGATGGGGCAGGGGATCGGGCTTTCTTT
clone_size: NA; v_call: TRBV19; d_call: NA; j_call: TRBJ1-2; cdr3_aa: CASSSRTDDYGYTF; cdr3_nt: TGTGCCAGTAGTTCAAGGACAGACGACTATGGCTACACCTTC
clone_size: NA; v_call: TRBV6-4; d_call: NA; j_call: TRBJ2-5; cdr3_aa: CASSPSGGQETQYF; cdr3_nt: TGTGCCAGCAGTCCCAGCGGTGGGCAAGAGACCCAGTACTTC
clone_size: NA; v_call: TRBV6-5; d_call: NA; j_call: TRBJ2-5; cdr3_aa: CASSHLARETQYF; cdr3_nt: TGTGCCAGCAGTCATCTAGCGCGAGAGACCCAGTACTTC
clone_size: NA; v_call: TRBV6-5; d_call: TRBD1; j_call: TRBJ2-1; cdr3_aa: CASSKSGGVYNEQFF; cdr3_nt: TGTGCCAGCAGCAAATCAGGGGGTGTCTACAATGAGCAGTTCTTC